This T cell receptor beta chain is from a study of cytomegalovirus exposure and HLA in healthy donors. V lost 6 bases to trimming and J lost 3 bases, with 14 bases between them. The CDR3 runs 15 residues. Germline V gene sequence: CDR1 MNHEY, CDR2 SVGAGI. The PCR was carried out with 60 Vbeta primers and 13 Jbeta primers. Measured with immunoSEQ multiplex PCR; TCRdb has only the in-frame clones, and not every one. The repertoire holds more than 150,000 clones, with more than 60% as singletons. This receptor was obtained from a woman aged 40 to 50 in good health and CMV-seropositive. The rearrangement joins TRBV6-5 to TRBJ2-2; TRBD1 is a possible D gene (6 bases). The sample consisted of PBMCs. DNA for the CDR3: TGTGCCAGCAGCGACGGGACAAAATACACCGGGGAGCTGTTTTTT. It codes for CASSDGTKYTGELFF.